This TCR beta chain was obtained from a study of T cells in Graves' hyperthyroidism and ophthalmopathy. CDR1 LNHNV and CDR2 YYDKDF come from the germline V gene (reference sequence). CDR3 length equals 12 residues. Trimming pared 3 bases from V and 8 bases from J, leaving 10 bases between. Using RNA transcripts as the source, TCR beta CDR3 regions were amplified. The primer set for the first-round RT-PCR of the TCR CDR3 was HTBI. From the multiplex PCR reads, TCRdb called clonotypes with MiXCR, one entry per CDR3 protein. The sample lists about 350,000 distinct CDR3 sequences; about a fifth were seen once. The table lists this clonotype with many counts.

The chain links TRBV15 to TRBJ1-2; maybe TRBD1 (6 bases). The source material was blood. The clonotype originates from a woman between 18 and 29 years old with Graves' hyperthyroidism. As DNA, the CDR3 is TGTGCCACCAGCAGGGGGGCCAGAGGCTACACCTTC. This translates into CATSRGARGYTF.